This T cell receptor beta chain derives from a study of blood T cell repertoires in COVID-19. On the study more broadly: The United States, Italy and Spain provided the acute and convalescent COVID-19 samples.

Authors' data handling: Reference gene primer amplification gave nucleated cell count estimates. Repertoires were generated with immunoSEQ multiplex PCR, while TCRdb's copy carries only in-frame clones and drops some. D and trimming come from the DNA, and the V and J calls and clone size come from that table. The sample yields 150,000 to 200,000 clones, around 82% seen once. This clone was seen more than once but under ten times. Sequenced material: peripheral blood. The sequence came from a middle-aged woman with COVID-19, enrolled during active disease.

The CDR3 nucleotides are TGTGCCAGCAGTGGAAACAGGGTTGCCGCTTTCTTT. Amino acid sequence: CASSGNRVAAFF. V usage is TRBV2 and J usage is TRBJ1-1; TRBD1 is a possible D gene (6 bases). The CDR3 runs to 12 residues. CDR1 is SNHLY, CDR2 FYNNEI, per germline. Deletions cut 4 bases from V and 11 bases from J, with 14 bases between.